The 19 T cell receptor beta chains in this list originate from one sample, sequenced in a study of cytomegalovirus exposure and HLA in healthy donors. PCR amplification relied on 60 Vbeta primers (plus 13 Jbeta primers). Data came from immunoSEQ multiplex PCR; TCRdb stores just in-frame clones and leaves some out. The table records approximately 100,000 clones, about 80% of them present only once. Sequences were obtained from PBMCs. The receptors originated from a female donor in good health and CMV-seropositive.

This chain links TRBV11-2 with TRBJ1-2, with D perhaps matching TRBD1 (6 bases). Trimming cost V 5 bases and J 3 bases, with 16 bases left between them. The length of the CDR3 is 15 residues. Germline loops: CDR1 SGHAT, CDR2 FQNNGV. The CDR3: CASSPSTPGDYGYTF. The CDR3 DNA reads TGTGCCAGCAGCCCTAGCACCCCAGGGGACTATGGCTACACCTTC.

V is TRBV30 and J is TRBJ1-1; 7 bases align to TRBD1. The junction had 20 bases not matched to a gene; V was cut back by 3 bases and J by 4 bases. In germline, CDR1 is GTSNPN, CDR2 SVGIG (reference sequence). CDR3 length equals 18 residues. This chain's CDR3 is CAWRSRQGGPGRGTEAFF. The DNA for the CDR3 is TGTGCCTGGAGGTCCCGACAGGGTGGACCCGGGCGCGGCACTGAAGCTTTCTTT.

The CDR3 spells CATSRTSHRWPQHF. Written as DNA, the CDR3 is TGTGCCACTTCGAGGACATCCCACAGGTGGCCCCAGCATTTT. The chain employs TRBV19 and TRBJ1-5; D is perhaps TRBD1 (5 bases). Germline V gene lookup returns CDR1 LNHDA and CDR2 SQIVND (reference sequence). This CDR3 contains 14 residues. The ends were cut back, 10 bases at V and 9 bases at J, with 22 bases in the middle.

V and J are TRBV19 and TRBJ1-2, with 8 bases lining up with TRBD1. The CDR3 runs to 15 residues. The J segment lost 4 bases and the V segment lost 7 bases, leaving 11 bases of the junction unmatched. CDR1 and CDR2 from the germline V gene are LNHDA and SQIVND (reference sequence). DNA for the CDR3: TGTGCCAGTACGGACCGGACAGGGTTCCCCTATGGCTACACCTTC. Its translation is CASTDRTGFPYGYTF. Full variable domain (remainder filled in from reference TRBV19 and TRBJ1-2): DGGITQSPKYLFRKEGQNVTLSCEQNLNHDAMYWYRQDPGQGLRLIYYSQIVNDFQKGDIAEGYSVSREKKESFPLTVTSAQKNPTAFYLCASTDRTGFPYGYTFGSGTRLTVV.

This sequence joins TRBV7-9 and TRBJ1-1; 7 nucleotides align to TRBD1. The CDR3 has 14 residues. V lost 1 base, J lost 3 bases, and 2 bases stayed unmatched. From germline, CDR1 is SEHNR and CDR2 FQNEAQ (reference sequence). The CDR3 spells CASSLGDRHTEAFF. The CDR3 bases are TGTGCCAGCAGCTTAGGGGACAGACACACTGAAGCTTTCTTT.

The CDR3 loop is CASSPGQGQETQYF. The CDR3 nucleotides read TGTGCCAGCAGCCCGGGACAGGGCCAAGAGACCCAGTACTTC. The V gene is TRBV5-4, the J gene TRBJ2-5, with 9 nucleotides matching TRBD1. Germline assignment: CDR1 SGHNT and CDR2 YYREEE (reference sequence). V trimming: 4 bases; J trimming: 1 base; junction bases outside the gene matches: 2. This CDR3 has 14 residues.

This clone showed up just once. The rearrangement uses TRBV2 and TRBJ2-1; 7 nucleotides agree with TRBD1. J gave up 8 bases and V 4 bases, and 5 bases lay outside the gene matches. Germline loops: CDR1 SNHLY, CDR2 FYNNEI. CDR3 size: 13 residues. CDR3 nucleotides: TGTGCCAGCAGTGCATACACAGGGGATGAGCAGTTCTTC. This codes for CASSAYTGDEQFF.

This chain links TRBV6-5 with TRBJ2-1; 10 bases line up with TRBD2. CDR1 MNHEY and CDR2 SVGAGI come from the germline V gene. The ends lost 5 bases at V and 6 bases at J; junction bases unmatched: 7. The CDR3 is made up of 15 amino acids. The CDR3, as DNA: TGTGCCAGCAGTCTCCGAGCGGGAGGGAGCAATGAGCAGTTCTTC. Translation gives CASSLRAGGSNEQFF.

The chain employs TRBV5-4 and TRBJ2-5; possibly TRBD2 for D (5 bases). With the DNA end fitting TRBJ2-7 better, the J assignment may be wrong. CDR3 size: 13 residues. CDR1 and CDR2 from the germline V gene are SGHNT and YYREEE (reference sequence). In nucleotides, the CDR3 is TGTGCCAGCAGCTTCGGGATCCGCTACGAGCAGTACTTC. It encodes CASSFGIRYEQYF.

The V call is TRBV2, the J call TRBJ1-2; D gene unclear. Trimming removed 3 bases at V and 12 bases at J, with 26 bases between. The CDR3 sequence is 16 residues long. The germline CDR1 and CDR2 sequences are SNHLY and FYNNEI. The CDR3 coding sequence is TGTGCCAGCAGTGATGGGCAGCCCCTATCCGCTTCGGGAGACACCTTC. Translation gives CASSDGQPLSASGDTF.

The genes are TRBV19 and TRBJ2-1; 9 nucleotides line up with TRBD2. The germline CDR1 and CDR2 sequences are LNHDA and SQIVND (reference sequence). The CDR3 length is 13 residues. The V and J ends lost 5 bases and 9 bases, in that order; junction bases with no gene match: 5. Here the CDR3 DNA reads TGTGCCAGTAGTCGGCTAGCGGGAACTGAGCAGTTCTTC. As protein: CASSRLAGTEQFF.

The chain carries TRBV7-2 and TRBJ2-1, with TRBD2 identical over 10 bases. With V trimmed by 1 base and J by 8 bases, 5 bases remained unmatched. The CDR3 has 15 amino acids. The germline gives CDR1 SGHTA, CDR2 FQGNSA. CDR3 coding DNA: TGTGCCAGCAGCTTAGGAGCGGGGGGGCCCCATGAGCAGTTCTTC. It translates to CASSLGAGGPHEQFF. Looking up the rest from reference TRBV7-2 and TRBJ2-1 gives the full variable domain: GAGVSQSPSNKVTEKGKDVELRCDPISGHTALYWYRQSLGQGLEFLIYFQGNSAPDKSGLPSDRFSAERTGGSVSTLTIQRTQQEDSAVYLCASSLGAGGPHEQFFGPGTRLTVL.

The chain uses TRBV4-1 and TRBJ1-1; D remains ambiguous. This CDR3 is 15 amino acids long. Between the trimmed V and J ends, which lost 3 bases and 3 bases, there was a span of 14 bases. Looked up from germline, CDR1 is MGHRA and CDR2 is YSYEKL. The CDR3 coding sequence is TGCGCCAGCAGCCAGGGAGTAACAGTTTACACTGAAGCTTTCTTT. Protein: CASSQGVTVYTEAFF.

The rearrangement uses TRBV19 and TRBJ2-3; 8 bases are shared with TRBD2. Germline trimming cut 10 bases from V and 10 bases from J; bases unmatched to any gene: 16. Germline V lookup: CDR1 LNHDA, CDR2 SQIVND (reference sequence). The CDR3 is 14 amino acids. The CDR3 nucleotides read TGTGCCACCCACTCCGGGACTAGGAGAGTTCCGCAGTATTTT. Its protein product is CATHSGTRRVPQYF. Together with reference TRBV19 and TRBJ2-3, the CDR3 gives the full variable domain: DGGITQSPKYLFRKEGQNVTLSCEQNLNHDAMYWYRQDPGQGLRLIYYSQIVNDFQKGDIAEGYSVSREKKESFPLTVTSAQKNPTAFYLCATHSGTRRVPQYFGPGTRLTVL.

J is TRBJ2-2 and V is TRBV5-1; D is ambiguous. Germline CDR1 SGHRS, CDR2 YFSETQ. The CDR3 totals 11 residues. The V end was cut by 4 bases, the J end by 6 bases, with 4 bases between. DNA for the CDR3: TGCGCCAGCAGCGAGCCCGGGGAGCTGTTTTTT. Its protein product is CASSEPGELFF. The full variable domain, its missing parts supplied by reference TRBV5-1 and TRBJ2-2, is KAGVTQTPRYLIKTRGQQVTLSCSPISGHRSVSWYQQTPGQGLQFLFEYFSETQRNKGNFPGRFSGRQFSNSRSEMNVSTLELGDSALYLCASSEPGELFFGEGSRLTVL.

The rearrangement uses TRBV27 and TRBJ1-6; 7 bases fit TRBD1. The CDR3 totals 13 residues. Germline lookup yields CDR1 MNHEY and CDR2 SMNVEV (reference sequence). After removal of 8 bases from V and 7 bases from J, the junction contained 5 bases not matched to a gene. CDR3 coding DNA: TGTGCCAGCGCAGGGACAGCCAATTCACCCCTCCACTTT. Translation: CASAGTANSPLHF.

This clone was observed a few times. The chain has TRBV19 and TRBJ1-5; 7 nucleotides agree with TRBD1. V lost 8 bases to trimming and J lost 2 bases; unmatched junction nucleotides: 0. Germline CDR1 reads LNHDA; CDR2 reads SQIVND (reference sequence). CDR3 size: 12 residues. The CDR3 region is CASGQGNQPQHF. CDR3 sequence (DNA): TGTGCCAGTGGACAGGGCAATCAGCCCCAGCATTTT.

The chain links TRBV7-2 to TRBJ2-1; 9 bases fit TRBD2. V dropped 2 bases and J dropped 7; count of bases not matched to a gene: 9. The CDR3 is 16 residues long. Germline loops: CDR1 SGHTA, CDR2 FQGNSA. The CDR3 nucleotides are TGTGCCAGCAGCTTACAACCGGCTAGCGGGATGAATGAGCAGTTCTTC. It codes for CASSLQPASGMNEQFF.

The gene calls are TRBV6-4 and TRBJ2-1; TRBD2 matches at 13 bases. The CDR3 is made up of 15 amino acids. The germline CDR1 and CDR2 sequences are MRHNA and SNTAGT. V trimming: 10 bases; J trimming: 7 bases; junction bases outside the gene matches: 10. The CDR3 sequence is CATSSTSGRVNEQFF. The CDR3 coding sequence is TGTGCCACCAGCTCAACTAGCGGGAGGGTTAATGAGCAGTTCTTC.